The rows below give T cell receptor beta chains drawn from one sample of a study of identical twins. TCRdb recomputed calls from the 5' RACE reads with MiXCR, one row per CDR3 protein. Here the sample spans 200,000 to 300,000 distinct CDR3 sequences, about 13% being singletons. This sample was shared with a second study, whose subject was yellow fever vaccine responses in identical twins.

The sequenced sample consisted of memory (CD45RO+) T cells sorted from blood. The receptor source for this set is a woman aged 18-35 years in good health. Each CDR3 is given with its conserved first and last residue.

j_call v_call cdr3_aa
TRBJ2-7 TRBV20-1 CSARWRGSSYEQYF
TRBJ2-5 TRBV7-2 CASSDRTGPQETQYF
TRBJ1-2 TRBV5-1 CASSLTGDNYGYTF
TRBJ1-5 TRBV5-5 CASSSRLGLSVQPQHF
TRBJ1-5 TRBV20-1 CSARLEGTPNQPQHF
TRBJ2-3 TRBV20-1 CSARGIQGSSTDTQYF
TRBJ1-5 TRBV30 CAMGPGLGLNSNQPQHF
TRBJ2-2 TRBV7-3 CASSLKSHRDTGELFF
TRBJ2-1 TRBV5-1 CASSSGGGGNNEQFF
TRBJ2-2 TRBV12-3/TRBV12-4 CASSLVAGGANTGELFF
TRBJ2-7 TRBV6-2/TRBV6-3 CASKGQPYEQYF
TRBJ1-5 TRBV28 CASSSGQTGGNQPQHF
TRBJ1-4 TRBV29-1 CSVRGENEKLFF
TRBJ1-5 TRBV5-8 CASSPGQGIGNQPQHF
TRBJ2-2 TRBV4-2 CASSRAGTSGYTGELFF
TRBJ2-1 TRBV4-1 CASSHPGTHNEQFF
TRBJ2-5 TRBV6-5 CASSLRTGAIETQYF
TRBJ2-1 TRBV6-1 CASSPGLAGFPYNEQFF
TRBJ2-7 TRBV28 CASSLGTGLAYEQYF
TRBJ2-1 TRBV7-8 CASSLDRSSYNEQFF
TRBJ1-6 TRBV6-2/TRBV6-3 CASSPDRSSYNSPLHF
TRBJ1-1 TRBV7-9 CASSSTGDNTEAFF
TRBJ2-5 TRBV3-1 CASSQAQTGQETQYF
TRBJ2-7 TRBV3-1 CASSQVPLKGGAIYEQYF
TRBJ1-2 TRBV5-6 CASSSGLGFGYTF
TRBJ1-2 TRBV29-1 CSVDKGSLYGYTF